The 23 T cell receptor beta chains given below trace back to one sample, sequenced in a study of breast tumors, draining lymph nodes, adjacent tissues. Axillary draining lymph nodes of breast cancer patients supplied the node samples. TCRdb called the multiplex PCR reads again in MiXCR, with one record for every CDR3 protein. The sample has 130,000 or so distinct CDR3 sequences; less than 35% are singletons. Material: axillary lymph node tissue. The receptors originated from a female donor with breast cancer. Some clones in this sample may be carry-over from other donors' samples.

This clonotype showed up many times. The chain links TRBV2 to TRBJ2-7; TRBD2 is a possible D gene (5 bases). Trimming left V 3 bases short and J 3 bases short, with 9 bases between. The CDR3 has 13 amino acids. Germline CDR1 SNHLY, CDR2 FYNNEI. The CDR3 spells CASSDGVGYEQYV. The CDR3 coding sequence is TGTGCCAGCAGTGACGGGGTCGGCTACGAGCAGTACGTC.

In its sample, this clonotype was seen once. The DNA is omitted, as the CDR3 cannot be located on it reliably, and the CDR3 follows TCRdb's listing. The chain joins TRBV15 to TRBJ2-7; the table assigns TRBD2, which was not confirmed against the DNA. Germline lookup yields CDR1 LNHNV and CDR2 YYDKDF (reference sequence). The CDR3 has 17 amino acids, counting both end residues. CDR3 sequence reads: CISVPDTGTSGDYEQYV.

This clonotype was recorded at least ten times. V gene TRBV24-1 combines with J gene TRBJ2-2, with 7 positions matching TRBD1. The V gene end was trimmed by 6 bases and the J gene end by 2 bases; junction bases not matched to a gene: 8. The germline CDR1 and CDR2 sequences are KGHDR and SFDVKD. This CDR3 spans 16 amino acids. CDR3 residues: CATSSRDSPNTGELFF. The CDR3, as DNA: TGTGCCACCAGTTCCCGGGACAGTCCTAACACCGGGGAGCTGTTTTTT.

This clonotype was seen a few times. This may stem from a read error, because a much larger clone lies one nucleotide away. The chain joins TRBV6-5 to TRBJ1-5; maybe TRBD1 (6 bases). Trimming took off 6 bases at V and 0 bases at J, with 12 bases between the two ends. CDR1 is MNHEY and CDR2 is SVGAGI in the germline V gene. The CDR3 consists of 15 residues. The CDR3 sequence: CASSQNRDSNQPQHF. Written as DNA, the CDR3 is TGTGCCAGCAGCCAAAACAGGGATAGCAATCAGCCCCAGCATTTT.

This clonotype was counted many times. The genes are TRBV20-1 and TRBJ1-2; D uncertain. Looked up from germline, CDR1 is DFQATT and CDR2 is SNEGSKA (reference sequence). Trimming shortened V by 1 base and J by 7 bases, and 7 bases separated the two germline ends. This CDR3 contains 11 residues. CDR3 bases: TGCAGTGCTAGAGGCCCGAGTGGCTACACCTTC. Residues: CSARGPSGYTF.

This clonotype was recorded many times. The V call is TRBV7-3, the J call TRBJ2-5; 8 nucleotides match TRBD1. The junction had 5 bases not matched to a gene; V was cut back by 5 bases and J by 6 bases. The CDR3 loop spans 13 amino acids. Germline assignment: CDR1 SGHTA and CDR2 FQGTGA. In DNA form, the CDR3 reads TGTGCCAGCAGCGCAAGACAGGGGCAGACCCAGTACTTC. It translates to CASSARQGQTQYF.

The sample holds many counts of this clonotype. CDR3 sequence: CASSLFQVGGRDTQYF. In DNA, the CDR3 is TGTGCCAGCAGCTTATTTCAGGTCGGGGGAAGGGATACGCAGTATTTT. This chain links TRBV3-1 with TRBJ2-3; the D gene is possibly TRBD2 (6 bases). Trimming stripped 5 bases from V and 6 bases from J, with 21 bases between. Germline V gene data show CDR1 as LGHDT and CDR2 as YNNKEL (reference sequence). CDR3 length: 16 amino acids.

This clonotype was seen at least ten times. The chain employs TRBV6-6 and TRBJ2-7; no reliable D call. V gave up 5 bases and J gave up 4 bases, with 9 bases separating them. Germline loops: CDR1 MNHNY, CDR2 SVGAGI (reference sequence). The CDR3 length is 12 residues. DNA of the CDR3: TGTGCCAGCAGTGAGACCGCTTACGAGCAGTACTTC. Its translation is CASSETAYEQYF.

A remark on this clonotype: A much bigger clone sits one base away, suggesting this may be a read error. CDR3 loop: CASSLRGSAQYF. The CDR3 DNA is TGTGCCAGCAGCTTAAGGGGGAGCGCGCAGTACTTC. The chain recombines TRBV11-2 with TRBJ2-7; D is possibly TRBD1 (6 bases). The CDR3 covers 12 residues. The V gene's germline CDR1 is SGHAT and CDR2 FQNNGV. V lost 2 bases to trimming and J lost 9 bases, with 11 bases between them.

This clonotype was recorded at least ten times. V and J are TRBV18 and TRBJ2-5; maybe TRBD2 (6 bases). The CDR3 runs to 13 residues. V dropped 5 bases and J dropped 5 bases, with 12 bases sitting between them. Germline V CDR1 and CDR2: KGHSH, LQKENI. This CDR3 reads CASSGQGGETQYF. The CDR3 bases are TGTGCCAGCTCAGGACAAGGAGGGGAGACCCAGTACTTC.

This clonotype was seen only a few times. The chain recombines TRBV28 with TRBJ2-4; D could derive from TRBD1 or TRBD2 (5 bases each). CDR1 and CDR2 (germline): MDHEN, SYDVKM. Trimming took off 3 bases at V and 8 bases at J, with 20 bases between the two ends. The length of the CDR3 is 16 residues. The DNA of the CDR3 is TGTGCCAGCAGTTTTGGAGTCTGGGACCTCGGGGACATTCAGTACTTC. It is translated as CASSFGVWDLGDIQYF.

This clonotype has ten or more counts. V usage is TRBV2 and J usage is TRBJ1-5; a possible D gene is TRBD1 (5 bases). Trimming cost V 2 bases and J 0 bases, with 14 bases left between them. Per germline, CDR1 SNHLY and CDR2 FYNNEI. This CDR3 comprises 17 residues. The CDR3 region is CASSERGRVNSNQPQHF. In nucleotides, the CDR3 is TGTGCCAGCAGTGAAAGGGGCAGGGTGAATAGCAATCAGCCCCAGCATTTT.

This chain uses TRBV20-1 with TRBJ1-5; 8 bases are shared with TRBD1. This CDR3 has 14 residues. Germline V gives CDR1 DFQATT, CDR2 SNEGSKA (reference sequence). Trimming removed 4 bases from V and 5 bases from J; junction bases left unmatched: 7. CDR3 sequence: CSATLGQGDQPQHF. The CDR3 bases are TGCAGTGCTACCCTCGGACAGGGAGATCAGCCCCAGCATTTT.

Note on this clonotype: Germline is not matched at one junction end, which may reflect a read error. The chain has TRBV6-6 and TRBJ1-3; 7 nucleotides align to TRBD1. The CDR3 consists of 16 residues. Germline CDR1 reads MNHNY; CDR2 reads SVGAGI (reference sequence). The CDR3 bases are TGTGCCAGCAGTTACGGACAGGAACGGCCTGGGAACACCATATATTTT. Translated, it gives CASSYGQERPGNTIYF.

This clonotype was recorded many times. The genes are TRBV5-1 and TRBJ2-5, with a possible D match to TRBD1 (6 bases). The CDR3 is made up of 16 amino acids. V was clipped by 4 bases and J by 2 bases, with 18 bases between them. Looked up from germline, CDR1 is SGHRS and CDR2 is YFSETQ. The CDR3 here is CASSPGTPSVQETQYF. As DNA, the CDR3 is TGCGCCAGCAGCCCGGGGACACCCTCGGTTCAAGAGACCCAGTACTTC. The complete variable domain, with remaining parts taken from reference TRBV5-1 and TRBJ2-5, reads KAGVTQTPRYLIKTRGQQVTLSCSPISGHRSVSWYQQTPGQGLQFLFEYFSETQRNKGNFPGRFSGRQFSNSRSEMNVSTLELGDSALYLCASSPGTPSVQETQYFGPGTRLLVL.

This clonotype was seen only once. The junction departs from the called germline gene at one end, perhaps through a read error. The V and J genes are TRBV5-1 and TRBJ2-1; D call uncertain. Per germline, CDR1 SGHRS and CDR2 YFSETQ. This CDR3 spans 11 amino acids. The CDR3 spells CASSLGDRFVF. The CDR3 bases are TGCGCCAGCAGCTTGGGTGATCGATTTGTCTTC.

At least ten counts were recorded for this clonotype. V is TRBV7-9 and J is TRBJ2-3, with D unresolved. Trimming stripped 5 bases from V and 6 bases from J, with 12 bases between. Germline-derived CDR1 and CDR2 are SEHNR and FQNEAQ (reference sequence). This CDR3 has 13 residues. The CDR3 DNA reads TGTGCCAGCAGCCCCCCGATCCCCGATACGCAGTATTTT. Its protein is CASSPPIPDTQYF.

This clonotype was observed many times. V usage is TRBV7-9 and J usage is TRBJ2-5; D is perhaps TRBD2 (5 bases). V lost 5 bases and J lost 5, with 15 bases in between. Germline CDR1 reads SEHNR; CDR2 reads FQNEAQ (reference sequence). This CDR3 contains 14 residues. This CDR3 reads CASSASGVAETQYF. The CDR3 DNA reads as TGTGCCAGCAGCGCGTCCGGGGTAGCGGAGACCCAGTACTTC.

The gene calls are TRBV2 and TRBJ2-3; maybe TRBD1 (5 bases). The CDR3 loop spans 14 amino acids. In germline, CDR1 is SNHLY, CDR2 FYNNEI. V lost 2 bases, J lost 0 bases, and 6 bases lay in between. CDR3 nucleotide sequence: TGTGCCAGCAGTGAACGACAGAGCACAGATACGCAGTATTTT. Translating it yields CASSERQSTDTQYF.

V and J are TRBV28 and TRBJ1-2; 8 bases align to TRBD1. In germline, CDR1 is MDHEN, CDR2 SYDVKM. V was pared by 8 bases and J by 5 bases, with 10 bases of the junction left unmatched. The CDR3 contains 14 residues. CDR3 nucleotide sequence: TGTGCCAGCGGACCAGGACAGGGTCTATATGGCTACACCTTC. This sequence encodes CASGPGQGLYGYTF.

J is TRBJ2-7 and V is TRBV7-6; D is possibly TRBD1 (5 bases). The CDR3 spans 15 residues. CDR1 is SGHVS and CDR2 is FNYEAQ in the germline V gene. The CDR3, as DNA: TGTGCCGGCAGCTTAGTAAGACAGACCTCCTACGAGCAGTACGTC. Its translation: CAGSLVRQTSYEQYV.

This clonotype was counted between two and nine times. The V and J genes are TRBV14 and TRBJ1-1, with a possible D match to TRBD1 (5 bases). The CDR3 consists of 15 residues. Germline loops: CDR1 SGHDN, CDR2 FVKESK. V was pared by 1 base and J by 5 bases, with 14 bases between. CDR3 bases: TGTGCCAGCAGCCAAGGGCTCAGGGATAGTACTGAAGCTTTCTTT. As protein: CASSQGLRDSTEAFF.

This clonotype was observed a single time. The rearrangement joins TRBV2 to TRBJ1-4; D might be TRBD1 (6 bases). Trimming shortened V by 7 bases and J by 8 bases, and 14 bases separated the two germline ends. Germline assignment: CDR1 SNHLY and CDR2 FYNNEI. CDR3 length: 13 residues. As DNA, the CDR3 is TGTGCCAGCAAAGGGGGTCTAAGGGAAAAACTGTTTTTT. This encodes CASKGGLREKLFF.